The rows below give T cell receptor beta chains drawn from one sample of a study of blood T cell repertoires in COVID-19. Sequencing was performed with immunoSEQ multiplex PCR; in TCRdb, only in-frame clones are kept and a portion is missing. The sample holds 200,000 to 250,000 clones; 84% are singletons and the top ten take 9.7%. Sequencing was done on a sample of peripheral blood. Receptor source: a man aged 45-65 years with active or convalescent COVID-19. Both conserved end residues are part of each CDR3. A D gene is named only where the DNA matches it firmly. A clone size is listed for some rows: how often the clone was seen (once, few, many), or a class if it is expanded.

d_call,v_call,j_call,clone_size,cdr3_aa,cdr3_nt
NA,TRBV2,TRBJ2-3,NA,CASSPTTLAVSTDTQYF,TGTGCCAGCAGTCCAACCACCCTAGCAGTCAGCACAGATACGCAGTATTTT
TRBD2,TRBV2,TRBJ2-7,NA,CASSDWSGGGYEQYF,TGTGCCAGCAGTGATTGGAGCGGGGGTGGGTACGAGCAGTACTTC
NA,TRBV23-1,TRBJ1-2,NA,CASIQGFANYGYTF,TGCGCCAGCATACAGGGATTTGCGAACTATGGCTACACCTTC
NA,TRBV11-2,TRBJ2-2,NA,CASSFSSYTGELFF,TGTGCCAGCAGCTTCTCCTCGTACACCGGGGAGCTGTTTTTT
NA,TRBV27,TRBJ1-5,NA,CASSLLSGRNQPQHF,TGTGCCAGCAGTTTATTATCAGGGCGAAATCAGCCCCAGCATTTT
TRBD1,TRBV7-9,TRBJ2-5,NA,CASSTLVRDRGETQYF,TGTGCCAGCAGCACTCTGGTTCGGGACAGGGGGGAGACCCAGTACTTC
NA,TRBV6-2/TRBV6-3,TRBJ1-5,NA,CASSSDNGSNQPQHF,TGTGCCAGCAGTTCCGACAATGGTAGCAATCAGCCCCAGCATTTT
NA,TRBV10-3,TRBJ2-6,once,CAISQGSAGANVLTF,TGTGCCATCAGCCAGGGATCTGCTGGGGCCAACGTCCTGACTTTC
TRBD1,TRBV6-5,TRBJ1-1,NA,CASNDRDEAFF,TGTGCCAGCAACGACAGGGACGAAGCTTTCTTT
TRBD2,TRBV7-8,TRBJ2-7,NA,CASSDLAGGGYEQYF,TGTGCCAGCAGCGACTTAGCGGGAGGGGGCTACGAGCAGTACTTC
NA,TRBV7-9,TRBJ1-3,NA,CASSLGGHGNTIYF,TGTGCCAGCAGCTTAGGCGGGCACGGAAACACCATATATTTT
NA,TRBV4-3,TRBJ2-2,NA,CASSQEANTRLNTGELFF,TGCGCCAGCAGCCAAGAAGCAAACACTCGACTGAACACCGGGGAGCTGTTTTTT
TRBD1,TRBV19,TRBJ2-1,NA,CASSMRQGGYNEQFF,TGTGCCAGTAGTATGAGACAGGGGGGGTACAATGAGCAGTTCTTC
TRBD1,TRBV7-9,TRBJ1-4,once,CASSLARGRSVNEKLFF,TGTGCCAGCAGCTTAGCGAGGGGGCGTTCGGTTAATGAAAAACTGTTTTTT
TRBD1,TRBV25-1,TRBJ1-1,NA,CASSPRTGANTEAFF,TGTGCCAGCAGTCCGCGGACAGGGGCCAACACTGAAGCTTTCTTT
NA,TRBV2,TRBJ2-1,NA,CASSGLARINEQFF,TGTGCCAGCAGTGGGCTAGCGAGAATCAATGAGCAGTTCTTC
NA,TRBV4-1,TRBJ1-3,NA,CASSQDRKGAGNTIYF,TGCGCCAGCAGCCAAGATCGAAAAGGAGCTGGAAACACCATATATTTT
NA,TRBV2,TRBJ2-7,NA,CASSAGYEQYF,TGTGCCAGCAGTGCGGGGTACGAGCAGTACTTC
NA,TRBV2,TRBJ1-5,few,CASNKQGLYSNQPQHF,TGTGCCAGCAACAAACAGGGCCTATATAGCAATCAGCCCCAGCATTTT
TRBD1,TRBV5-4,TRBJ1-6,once,CASSQATGQGRGSPLHF,TGTGCCAGCAGCCAAGCGACAGGACAGGGGAGGGGTTCACCCCTCCACTTT
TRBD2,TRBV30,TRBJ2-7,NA,CAWSGGDSGRPIYEQYF,TGTGCCTGGAGCGGGGGGGATAGCGGGAGGCCAATCTACGAGCAGTACTTC
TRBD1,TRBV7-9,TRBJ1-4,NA,CASSPSGTGIEKLFF,TGTGCCAGCAGCCCATCCGGGACAGGGATTGAAAAACTGTTTTTT
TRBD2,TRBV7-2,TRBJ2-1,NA,CASSSGLAANEQFF,TGTGCCAGCAGCTCGGGACTAGCGGCAAATGAGCAGTTCTTC
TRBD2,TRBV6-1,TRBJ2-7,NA,CASSEAPSGSYEQYF,TGTGCCAGCAGTGAAGCGCCTAGCGGGAGCTACGAGCAGTACTTC
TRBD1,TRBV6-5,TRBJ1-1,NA,CASRPPGDRSAFF,TGTGCCAGCAGGCCCCCTGGGGACAGATCGGCTTTCTTT
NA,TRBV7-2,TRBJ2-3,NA,CASAGDPRTDTQYF,TGTGCAAGTGCAGGGGATCCCCGCACAGATACGCAGTATTTT
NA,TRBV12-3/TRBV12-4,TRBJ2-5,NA,CASRNRVQETQYF,TGTGCCAGCAGGAACAGGGTCCAAGAGACCCAGTACTTC
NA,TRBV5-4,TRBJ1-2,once,CASSSGGNYGYTF,TGTGCCAGCAGCTCTGGAGGGAACTATGGCTACACCTTC
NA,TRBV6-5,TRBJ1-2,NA,CASSYSRQLNYGYTF,TGTGCCAGCAGTTACTCGAGACAATTAAACTATGGCTACACCTTC
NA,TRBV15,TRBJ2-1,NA,CATSRVMEFNEQFF,TGTGCCACCAGCAGAGTGATGGAGTTCAATGAGCAGTTCTTC
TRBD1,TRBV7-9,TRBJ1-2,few,CASSGPTGENYGYTF,TGTGCCAGCAGCGGCCCGACAGGGGAGAACTATGGCTACACCTTC
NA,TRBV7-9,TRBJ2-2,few,CASSLWELTGELFF,TGTGCCAGCAGCTTGTGGGAGCTCACCGGGGAGCTGTTTTTT
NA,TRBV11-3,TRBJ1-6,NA,CASSQGAGDSPLHF,TGTGCCAGCAGTCAGGGAGCGGGAGATTCACCCCTCCACTTT
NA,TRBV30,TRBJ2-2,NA,CAWRGGFANTGELFF,TGTGCCTGGAGGGGGGGATTCGCGAACACCGGGGAGCTGTTTTTT
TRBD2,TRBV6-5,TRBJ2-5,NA,CASSRTSVPETQYF,TGTGCCAGCAGCCGGACTAGTGTCCCAGAGACCCAGTACTTC
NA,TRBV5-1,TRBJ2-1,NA,CASTRNSGSYNEQFF,TGCGCCAGCACAAGGAATAGCGGTTCCTACAATGAGCAGTTCTTC
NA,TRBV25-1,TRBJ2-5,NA,CASSERTETQETQYF,TGTGCCAGCAGTGAAAGAACAGAGACCCAAGAGACCCAGTACTTC
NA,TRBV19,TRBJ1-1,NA,CASSIALGVEAFF,TGTGCCAGTAGTATAGCTCTCGGGGTTGAAGCTTTCTTT
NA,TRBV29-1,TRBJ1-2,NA,CSVVRGIDYGYTF,TGCAGCGTTGTGAGGGGGATTGACTATGGCTACACCTTC
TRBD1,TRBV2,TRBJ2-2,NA,CASSATTPDRGATNTGELFF,TGTGCCAGCAGTGCAACCACGCCCGACAGGGGTGCGACGAACACCGGGGAGCTGTTTTTT
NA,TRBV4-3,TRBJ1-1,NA,CASSQERGTYGGTEAFF,TGCGCCAGCAGCCAAGAGAGGGGGACATATGGAGGCACTGAAGCTTTCTTT
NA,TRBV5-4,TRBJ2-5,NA,CASSLPLEETQYF,TGTGCCAGCAGCTTGCCTCTTGAAGAGACCCAGTACTTC
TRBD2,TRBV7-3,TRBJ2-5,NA,CASSFQGGETQYF,TGTGCCAGCAGCTTTCAGGGAGGGGAGACCCAGTACTTC
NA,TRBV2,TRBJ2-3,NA,CASSDRSDTQYF,TGTGCCAGCAGTGATAGATCAGATACGCAGTATTTT
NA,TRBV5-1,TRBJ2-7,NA,CASSLDGSYEQYF,TGCGCCAGCAGCTTGGACGGTTCCTACGAGCAGTACTTC
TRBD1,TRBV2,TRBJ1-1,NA,CASSARGRGDTEAFF,TGTGCCAGCAGTGCCAGGGGGCGGGGAGACACTGAAGCTTTCTTT
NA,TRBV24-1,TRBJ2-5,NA,CATSDLSGTPQYQETQYF,TGTGCCACCAGTGATTTATCCGGGACTCCCCAGTACCAAGAGACCCAGTACTTC
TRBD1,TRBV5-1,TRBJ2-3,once,CASSPRTGDPTDTQYF,TGCGCCAGCAGCCCCAGGACAGGAGACCCCACAGATACGCAGTATTTT
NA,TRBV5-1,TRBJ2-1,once,CASAYGEQFF,TGCGCCAGCGCCTATGGTGAGCAGTTCTTC
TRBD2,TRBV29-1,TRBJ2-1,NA,CSAHPGGSGGANEQFF,TGCAGCGCTCACCCTGGGGGTAGCGGGGGAGCGAATGAGCAGTTCTTC
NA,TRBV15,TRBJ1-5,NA,CATSRRESQPQHF,TGTGCCACCAGCAGAAGAGAGAGCCAGCCCCAGCATTTT
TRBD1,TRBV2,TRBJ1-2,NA,CADPPDRGGGYTF,TGTGCCGACCCTCCTGACAGGGGAGGCGGCTACACCTTC
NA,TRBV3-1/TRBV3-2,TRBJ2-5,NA,CASSLGHGETQYF,TGTGCCAGCAGCCTAGGACATGGAGAGACCCAGTACTTC